Below, 8 T cell receptor beta chains from the same sample are listed, as sequenced in a study of blood T cell repertoires in COVID-19. Generated by immunoSEQ multiplex PCR, the TCRdb table keeps only in-frame clones and is missing some. The top ten clones hold roughly 2.9% of a sample with approximately 210,000 clones, around 83% of them seen once. Sequencing was performed on peripheral blood. The receptor set was obtained from a man over 45 with active or convalescent COVID-19.

The genes are TRBV30 and TRBJ1-2; perhaps TRBD1 as D (5 bases). The V gene's germline CDR1 is GTSNPN and CDR2 SVGIG (reference sequence). Trimming took 0 bases from V and 6 from J, leaving 11 bases between them. CDR3 size: 13 residues. CDR3 sequence: CAWSVLGDHGYTF. The CDR3 DNA reads TGTGCCTGGAGTGTGTTAGGGGATCATGGCTACACCTTC.

The rearrangement joins TRBV9 to TRBJ2-1, with 10 bases lining up with TRBD1. Trimming took 2 bases from V and 5 from J; bases not matched to a gene: 7. CDR1 and CDR2 from the germline V gene are SGDLS and YYNGEE. The CDR3 runs 16 residues. CDR3 sequence: CASSVLDRGLNNEQFF. The CDR3 nucleotides are TGTGCCAGCAGCGTCCTAGACAGGGGGCTGAACAATGAGCAGTTCTTC. Together with reference TRBV9 and TRBJ2-1, the CDR3 gives the full variable domain: DSGVTQTPKHLITATGQRVTLRCSPRSGDLSVYWYQQSLDQGLQFLIQYYNGEERAKGNILERFSAQQFPDLHSELNLSSLELGDSALYFCASSVLDRGLNNEQFFGPGTRLTVL.

A few counts support this clone. The chain is built from TRBV6-1 and TRBJ1-3; 8 positions match TRBD1. The CDR3 is 16 residues long. CDR1 and CDR2 from the germline V gene are MNHNS and SASEGT. The trim removed 1 base at V and 2 bases at J, leaving 4 bases unmatched. The CDR3 is CASSEGQGAAGNTIYF. CDR3 nucleotide sequence: TGTGCCAGCAGTGAAGGGCAGGGGGCTGCTGGAAACACCATATATTTT.

This chain uses TRBV7-9 with TRBJ2-3; possible D gene TRBD2, 6 bases. CDR1 and CDR2 from the germline V gene are SEHNR and FQNEAQ (reference sequence). The length of the CDR3 is 14 residues. The ends were cut back, 6 bases at V and 6 bases at J, with 16 bases in the middle. CDR3 amino acids: CASSNLGSPDTQYF. In nucleotides, the CDR3 is TGTGCCAGCAGTAATCTCGGGAGCCCGGATACGCAGTATTTT.

The CDR3 loop is CAITLAGGPYNEQFF. The DNA for the CDR3 is TGTGCCATCACCTTAGCGGGAGGGCCCTACAATGAGCAGTTCTTC. The chain couples TRBV10-3 to TRBJ2-1; TRBD2 aligns across 11 bases. Germline assignment: CDR1 ENHRY and CDR2 SYGVKD. V lost 7 bases and J lost 2; bases outside the gene matches: 4. The CDR3 loop spans 15 amino acids.

The rearrangement uses TRBV6-5 and TRBJ1-1; D unresolved. CDR1 is MNHEY, CDR2 SVGAGI, per germline. The CDR3 runs to 13 residues. V lost 7 bases and J lost 2, with 11 bases in between. CDR3 residues: CASTRTVNTEAFF. In DNA, the CDR3 is TGTGCCAGCACCCGGACTGTTAACACTGAAGCTTTCTTT.

The chain employs TRBV12-2 and TRBJ2-2; TRBD2 is the table's D call and was not checked against the DNA. TRBV12-2 is marked as a pseudogene. The CDR3 length is 16 residues. CDR3 nucleotide sequence: TGTGCAAGTCGCCCCAGCCCGGGACTACCCACCGGGGAGCTGTTTTTT. It specifies CASRPSPGLPTGELFF.

This clone was seen a single time. The J gene is TRBJ2-3, the V gene TRBV11-2; 9 bases match TRBD1. V lost 6 bases and J lost 3; bases outside the gene matches: 4. Germline assignment: CDR1 SGHAT and CDR2 FQNNGV. The CDR3 is 14 residues long. The CDR3 nucleotides read TGTGCCAGCAGACAGGGGGCGCGTACAGATACGCAGTATTTT. Encoded protein: CASRQGARTDTQYF.